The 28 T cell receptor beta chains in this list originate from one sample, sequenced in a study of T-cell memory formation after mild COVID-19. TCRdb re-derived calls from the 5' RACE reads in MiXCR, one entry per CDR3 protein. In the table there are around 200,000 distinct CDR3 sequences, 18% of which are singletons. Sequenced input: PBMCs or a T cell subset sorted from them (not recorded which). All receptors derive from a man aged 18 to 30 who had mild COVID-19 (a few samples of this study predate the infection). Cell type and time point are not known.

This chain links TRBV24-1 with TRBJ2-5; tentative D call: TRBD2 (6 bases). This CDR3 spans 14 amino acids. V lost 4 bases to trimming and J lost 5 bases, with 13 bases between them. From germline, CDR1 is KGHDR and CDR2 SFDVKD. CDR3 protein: CATSEGGRRETQYF. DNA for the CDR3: TGTGCCACCAGTGAGGGGGGACGGCGGGAGACCCAGTACTTC.

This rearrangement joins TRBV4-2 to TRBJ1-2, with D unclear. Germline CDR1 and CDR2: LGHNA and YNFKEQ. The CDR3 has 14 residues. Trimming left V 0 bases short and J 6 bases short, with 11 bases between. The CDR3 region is CASSQDPGINGYTF. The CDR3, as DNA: TGTGCCAGCAGCCAAGATCCGGGGATTAATGGCTACACCTTC.

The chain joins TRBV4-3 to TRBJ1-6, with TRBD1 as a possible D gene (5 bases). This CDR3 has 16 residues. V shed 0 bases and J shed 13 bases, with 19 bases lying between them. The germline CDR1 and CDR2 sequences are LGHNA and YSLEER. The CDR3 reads CASSQDRTGLGHPLHF. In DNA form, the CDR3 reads TGCGCCAGCAGCCAAGATCGGACGGGTCTAGGACACCCCCTCCACTTT.

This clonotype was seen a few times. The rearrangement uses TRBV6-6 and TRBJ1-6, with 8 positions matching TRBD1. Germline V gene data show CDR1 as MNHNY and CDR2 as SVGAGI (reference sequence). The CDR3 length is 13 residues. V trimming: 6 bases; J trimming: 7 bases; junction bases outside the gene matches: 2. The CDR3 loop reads CASRGQANSPLHF. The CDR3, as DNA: TGTGCCAGCAGGGGACAGGCCAATTCACCCCTCCACTTT.

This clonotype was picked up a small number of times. The CDR3 sequence is CASSPGGDSNEQFF. CDR3 DNA sequence: TGTGCCAGCAGCCCTGGTGGTGATAGCAATGAGCAGTTCTTC. This chain uses TRBV7-2 with TRBJ2-1; D gene unclear. The CDR3 runs 14 residues. V gave up 5 bases and J gave up 6 bases, with 14 bases separating them. CDR1 and CDR2 (germline): SGHTA, FQGNSA.

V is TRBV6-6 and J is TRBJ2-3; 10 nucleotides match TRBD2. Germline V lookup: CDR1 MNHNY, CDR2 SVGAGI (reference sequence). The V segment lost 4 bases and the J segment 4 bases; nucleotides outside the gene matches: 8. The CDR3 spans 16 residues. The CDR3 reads CASSSRSGGEPDTQYF. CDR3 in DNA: TGTGCCAGCAGTTCTCGCAGCGGGGGGGAGCCAGATACGCAGTATTTT.

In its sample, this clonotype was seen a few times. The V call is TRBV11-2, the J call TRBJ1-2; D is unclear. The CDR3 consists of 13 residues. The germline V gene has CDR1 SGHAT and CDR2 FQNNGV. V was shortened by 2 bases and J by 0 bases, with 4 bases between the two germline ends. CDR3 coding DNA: TGTGCCAGCAGCTTACGCGCTAACTATGGCTACACCTTC. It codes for CASSLRANYGYTF.

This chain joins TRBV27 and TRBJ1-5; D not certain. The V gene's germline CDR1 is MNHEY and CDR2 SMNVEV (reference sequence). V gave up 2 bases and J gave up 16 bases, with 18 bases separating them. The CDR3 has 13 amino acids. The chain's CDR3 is CASSLQARGHQHF. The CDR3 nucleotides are TGTGCCAGCAGTTTACAGGCGAGAGGCCATCAACATTTT.

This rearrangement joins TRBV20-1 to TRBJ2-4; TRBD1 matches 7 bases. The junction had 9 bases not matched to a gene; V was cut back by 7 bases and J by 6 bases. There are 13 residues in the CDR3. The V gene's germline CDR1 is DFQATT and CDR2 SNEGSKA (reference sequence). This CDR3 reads CSGRDSRSNIQYF. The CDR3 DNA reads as TGCAGTGGAAGGGACAGTCGGTCAAACATTCAGTACTTC.

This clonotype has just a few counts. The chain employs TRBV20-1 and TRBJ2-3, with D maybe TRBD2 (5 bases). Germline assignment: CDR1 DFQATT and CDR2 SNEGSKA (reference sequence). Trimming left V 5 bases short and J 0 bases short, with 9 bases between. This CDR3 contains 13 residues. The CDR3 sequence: CSAQRPSTDTQYF. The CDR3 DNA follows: TGCAGTGCTCAGCGGCCTAGCACAGATACGCAGTATTTT.

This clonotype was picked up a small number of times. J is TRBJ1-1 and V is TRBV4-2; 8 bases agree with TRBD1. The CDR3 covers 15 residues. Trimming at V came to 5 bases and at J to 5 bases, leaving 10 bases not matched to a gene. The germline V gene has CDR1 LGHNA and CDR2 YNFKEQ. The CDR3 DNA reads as TGTGCCAGCAGCTCTCCGGTAGGACAGGGAACTGAAGCTTTCTTT. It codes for CASSSPVGQGTEAFF.

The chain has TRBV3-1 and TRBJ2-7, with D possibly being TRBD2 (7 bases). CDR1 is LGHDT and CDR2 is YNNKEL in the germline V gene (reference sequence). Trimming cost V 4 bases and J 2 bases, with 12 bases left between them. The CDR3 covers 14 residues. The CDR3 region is CASSLGGGTYEQYF. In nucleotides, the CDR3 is TGTGCCAGCAGCCTGGGCGGGGGCACCTACGAGCAGTACTTC.

DNA for the CDR3: TGCAGTGCTAGAGATTCGAGTAGCGGGGGAGATACGCAGTATTTT. It translates to CSARDSSSGGDTQYF. V is TRBV20-1 and J is TRBJ2-3; the match to TRBD2 covers 9 bases. Germline V lookup: CDR1 DFQATT, CDR2 SNEGSKA (reference sequence). The CDR3 runs to 15 residues. J gave up 5 bases and V 0 bases, and 6 bases lay outside the gene matches.

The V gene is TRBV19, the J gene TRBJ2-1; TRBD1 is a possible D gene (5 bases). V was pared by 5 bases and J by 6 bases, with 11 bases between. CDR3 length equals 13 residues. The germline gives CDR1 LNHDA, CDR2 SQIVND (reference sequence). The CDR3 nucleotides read TGTGCCAGTAGTGTTCAGGGTTCCAATGAGCAGTTCTTC. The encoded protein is CASSVQGSNEQFF. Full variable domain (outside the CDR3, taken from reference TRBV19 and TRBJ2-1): DGGITQSPKYLFRKEGQNVTLSCEQNLNHDAMYWYRQDPGQGLRLIYYSQIVNDFQKGDIAEGYSVSREKKESFPLTVTSAQKNPTAFYLCASSVQGSNEQFFGPGTRLTVL.

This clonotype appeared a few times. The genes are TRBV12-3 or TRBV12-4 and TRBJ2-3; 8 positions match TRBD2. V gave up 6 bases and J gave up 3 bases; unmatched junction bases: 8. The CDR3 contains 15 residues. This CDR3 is CASSRRGGYTDTQYF. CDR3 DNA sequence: TGTGCCAGCAGCAGACGGGGGGGGTATACAGATACGCAGTATTTT.

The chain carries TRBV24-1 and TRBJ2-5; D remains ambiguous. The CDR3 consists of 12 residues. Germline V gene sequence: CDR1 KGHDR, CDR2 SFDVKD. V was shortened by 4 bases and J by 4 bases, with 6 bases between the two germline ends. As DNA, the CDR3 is TGTGCCACCAGTGACTTGACAGAGACCCAGTACTTC. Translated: CATSDLTETQYF.

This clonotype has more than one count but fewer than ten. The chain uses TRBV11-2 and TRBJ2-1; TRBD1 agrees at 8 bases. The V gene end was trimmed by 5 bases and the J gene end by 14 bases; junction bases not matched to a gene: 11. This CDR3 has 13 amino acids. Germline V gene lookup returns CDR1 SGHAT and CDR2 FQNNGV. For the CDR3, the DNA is TGTGCCAGCAGCCCCGACAGGGGAGGTTACAAGTTCTTC. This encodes CASSPDRGGYKFF.

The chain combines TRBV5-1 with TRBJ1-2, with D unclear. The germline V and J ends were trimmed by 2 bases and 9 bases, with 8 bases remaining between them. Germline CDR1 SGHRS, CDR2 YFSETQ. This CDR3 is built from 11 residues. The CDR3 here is CASSFVGSYTF. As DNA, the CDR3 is TGCGCCAGCAGCTTTGTTGGTAGCTACACCTTC.

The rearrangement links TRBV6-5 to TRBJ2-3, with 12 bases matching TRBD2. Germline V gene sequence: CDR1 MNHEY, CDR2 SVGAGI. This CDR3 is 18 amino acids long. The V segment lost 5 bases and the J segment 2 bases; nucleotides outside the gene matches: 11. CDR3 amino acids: CASSPPVGLAGNTDTQYF. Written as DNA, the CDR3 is TGTGCCAGCAGTCCCCCGGTTGGACTAGCGGGGAACACAGATACGCAGTATTTT.

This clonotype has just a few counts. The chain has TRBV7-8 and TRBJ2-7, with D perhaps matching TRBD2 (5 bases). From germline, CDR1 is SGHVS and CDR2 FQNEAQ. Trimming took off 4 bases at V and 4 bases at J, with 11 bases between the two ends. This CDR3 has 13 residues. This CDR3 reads CASSWRTLYEQYF. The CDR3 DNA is TGTGCCAGCAGCTGGAGGACGTTATACGAGCAGTACTTC.

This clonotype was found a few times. CDR3 sequence reads: CASSTRGVLPEAFF. The CDR3 region has the DNA TGTGCCAGCAGTACAAGGGGGGTTCTTCCTGAAGCTTTCTTT. The V call is TRBV12-3 or TRBV12-4, the J call TRBJ1-1, with a possible D match to TRBD1 (6 bases). The CDR3 sequence is 14 residues long. V lost 5 bases, J lost 6 bases, and 16 bases lay in between.

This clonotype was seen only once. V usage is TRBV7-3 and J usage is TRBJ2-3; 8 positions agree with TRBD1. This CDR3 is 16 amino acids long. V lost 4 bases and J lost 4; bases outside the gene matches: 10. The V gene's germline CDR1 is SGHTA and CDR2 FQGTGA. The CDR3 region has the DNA TGTGCCAGCAGCTCTCGGACAGGGAAAGGGGCAGATACGCAGTATTTT. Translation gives CASSSRTGKGADTQYF.

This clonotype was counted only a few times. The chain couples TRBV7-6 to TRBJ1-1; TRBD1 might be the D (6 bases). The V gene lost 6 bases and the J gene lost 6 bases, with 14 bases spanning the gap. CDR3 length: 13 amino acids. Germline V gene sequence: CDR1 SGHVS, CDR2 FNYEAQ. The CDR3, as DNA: TGTGCCAGCAGTCCCAGACAGGCGCCTGAAGCTTTCTTT. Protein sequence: CASSPRQAPEAFF.

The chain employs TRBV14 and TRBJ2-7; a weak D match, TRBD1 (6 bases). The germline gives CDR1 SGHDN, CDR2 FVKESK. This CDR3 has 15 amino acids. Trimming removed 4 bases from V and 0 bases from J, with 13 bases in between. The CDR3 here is CASSRVGATSYEQYF. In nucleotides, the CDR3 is TGTGCCAGCAGCCGGGTGGGGGCAACCTCCTACGAGCAGTACTTC.

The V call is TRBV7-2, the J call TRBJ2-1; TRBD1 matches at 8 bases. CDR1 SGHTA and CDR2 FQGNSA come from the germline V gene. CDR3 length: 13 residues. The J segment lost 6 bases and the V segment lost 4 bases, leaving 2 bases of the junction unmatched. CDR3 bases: TGTGCCAGCAGCTCCGGACAGGGCAATGAGCAGTTCTTC. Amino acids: CASSSGQGNEQFF.

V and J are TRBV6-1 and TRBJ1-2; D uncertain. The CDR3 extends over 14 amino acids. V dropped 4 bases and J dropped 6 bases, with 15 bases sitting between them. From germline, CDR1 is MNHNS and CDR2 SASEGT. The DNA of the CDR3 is TGTGCCAGCAGTGGCGGGAGGGCGGAGGATGGCTACACCTTC. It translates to CASSGGRAEDGYTF.

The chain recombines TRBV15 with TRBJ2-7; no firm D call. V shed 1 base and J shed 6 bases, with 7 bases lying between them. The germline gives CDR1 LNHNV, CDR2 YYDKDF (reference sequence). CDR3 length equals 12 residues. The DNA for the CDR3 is TGTGCCACCAGCAGAGTCCCGGGCGAGCAGTACTTC. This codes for CATSRVPGEQYF.

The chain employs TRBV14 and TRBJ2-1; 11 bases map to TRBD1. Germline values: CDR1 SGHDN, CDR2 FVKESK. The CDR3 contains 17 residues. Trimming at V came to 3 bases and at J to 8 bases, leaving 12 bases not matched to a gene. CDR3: CASSQTRTGGSRDEQFF. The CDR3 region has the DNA TGTGCCAGCAGCCAGACTCGGACAGGGGGCTCTAGGGATGAGCAGTTCTTC.